Following are 24 T cell receptor beta chains from one sample sequenced in a study of vaccination effects on CD4 cells after COVID-19. For these TCRs, the target antigens are not known. Antigen-specific CD4+ T cells were expanded with viral peptide pools in the ViraFEST assay before sequencing. CD4+ T cell isolation took place after about nine days of culture. Assay used: immunoSEQ multiplex PCR; TCRdb lists only in-frame clones, some missing. This table holds roughly 50,000 clones, 80% to 85% found once. Sequenced material: CD4+ T cells from PBMCs cultured with HCoV-229E spike peptides, taken before COVID-19 vaccination. The receptors here all came from a human donor who received a COVID-19 vaccine.

The chain couples TRBV30 to TRBJ1-1; tentative D call: TRBD1 (5 bases). Looked up from germline, CDR1 is GTSNPN and CDR2 is SVGIG (reference sequence). Trimming removed 8 bases from V and 3 bases from J, with 16 bases in between. The CDR3 length is 13 residues. The CDR3 spells CAQERGGDTEAFF. Written as DNA, the CDR3 is TGTGCCCAGGAAAGAGGAGGGGACACTGAAGCTTTCTTT.

This chain connects TRBV6-6 to TRBJ1-5; D gene ambiguous. Germline V gene sequence: CDR1 MNHNY, CDR2 SVGAGI (reference sequence). The length of the CDR3 is 15 residues. Trimming shortened V by 4 bases and J by 2 bases, and 12 bases separated the two germline ends. The CDR3 DNA reads as TGTGCCAGCAGTTCCCCCGACGGGGGCAATCAGCCCCAGCATTTT. Protein sequence: CASSSPDGGNQPQHF.

The chain couples TRBV2 to TRBJ1-2; 7 bases are shared with TRBD1. CDR1 is SNHLY and CDR2 is FYNNEI in the germline V gene. The V gene end was trimmed by 4 bases and the J gene end by 4 bases; junction bases not matched to a gene: 12. The CDR3 runs 16 residues. The chain's CDR3 is CASSVVPGQYIYGYTF. The CDR3 DNA reads as TGTGCCAGCAGTGTTGTACCGGGACAGTATATCTATGGCTACACCTTC.

This sequence joins TRBV6-2 or TRBV6-3 and TRBJ1-2; D is unclear. The germline gives CDR1 MNHEY, CDR2 SVGEGT. This CDR3 has 12 amino acids. Trimming removed 2 bases at V and 0 bases at J, with 1 base between. CDR3 region: CASSYANYGYTF. The CDR3 DNA sequence: TGTGCCAGCAGTTACGCTAACTATGGCTACACCTTC.

The chain uses TRBV7-2 and TRBJ1-2; a weak D match, TRBD1 (5 bases). The CDR3 contains 14 residues. V was clipped by 4 bases and J by 8 bases, with 17 bases between them. The germline CDR1 and CDR2 sequences are SGHTA and FQGNSA. The CDR3 DNA sequence: TGTGCCAGCAGCTATGTCCCAGGGCAGGGCGGCTACACCTTC. This gives the protein CASSYVPGQGGYTF.

Only a few counts were recorded for this clone. The chain employs TRBV2 and TRBJ2-1; D might be TRBD2 (7 bases). There are 12 residues in the CDR3. V lost 6 bases, J lost 10 bases, and 13 bases lay in between. Germline V lookup: CDR1 SNHLY, CDR2 FYNNEI. The CDR3 nucleotides read TGTGCCAGCAGAATACAGGGAGGGGAGCAGTTCTTC. Translation gives CASRIQGGEQFF.

This clone came up once. This rearrangement joins TRBV6-5 to TRBJ1-2; 8 bases match TRBD1. The CDR3 has 14 amino acids. Germline values: CDR1 MNHEY, CDR2 SVGAGI. After removal of 7 bases from V and 5 bases from J, the junction contained 9 bases not matched to a gene. Here the CDR3 reads CASTYGQGEYGYTF. The CDR3 coding sequence is TGTGCCAGCACGTACGGACAGGGAGAGTATGGCTACACCTTC.

A single count supports this clone. This chain uses TRBV5-6 with TRBJ1-2; possibly TRBD1 for D (6 bases). The CDR3 spans 17 residues. V was trimmed by 2 bases and J by 4 bases, leaving 21 bases between them. CDR1 is SGHDT and CDR2 is YYEEEE in the germline V gene. The CDR3 DNA follows: TGTGCCAGCAGCTTTGCCCCGGGGGCAGGGAATGGCTATGGCTACACCTTC. Translating gives CASSFAPGAGNGYGYTF.

V and J are TRBV18 and TRBJ2-3; 9 bases map to TRBD2. Germline values: CDR1 KGHSH, CDR2 LQKENI. This CDR3 spans 14 amino acids. V lost 3 bases to trimming and J lost 4 bases; unmatched junction nucleotides: 2. The CDR3 loop reads CASSPTSGADTQYF. DNA of the CDR3: TGTGCCAGCTCACCGACTAGCGGTGCAGATACGCAGTATTTT.

This chain uses TRBV6-5 with TRBJ1-1; 8 bases fit TRBD1. This CDR3 is 14 amino acids long. With 6 bases clipped from V and 1 base from J, the junction kept 4 bases outside the gene matches. CDR1 and CDR2 (germline): MNHEY, SVGAGI. The CDR3 DNA is TGTGCCAGCAGCCGGGACAGGCGGAACACTGAAGCTTTCTTT. Translation gives CASSRDRRNTEAFF.

The CDR3 DNA reads TGTGCCAGCAGCCTTTCTTCCCGGCCCAACCCTTTCGGGGAGCTGTTTTTT. Its translation is CASSLSSRPNPFGELFF. The rearrangement uses TRBV5-5 and TRBJ2-2; no definite D call. From germline, CDR1 is SGHKS and CDR2 YYEKEE (reference sequence). The CDR3 sequence is 17 residues long. Trimming shortened V by 4 bases and J by 7 bases, and 23 bases separated the two germline ends.

The genes are TRBV18 and TRBJ1-1; D unclear. Between the trimmed V and J ends, which lost 2 bases and 6 bases, there was a span of 4 bases. The CDR3 sequence is 11 residues long. Germline assignment: CDR1 KGHSH and CDR2 LQKENI. CDR3 loop: CASSPVSEAFF. CDR3 bases: TGTGCCAGCTCACCAGTTTCTGAAGCTTTCTTT.

This sequence joins TRBV2 and TRBJ2-2, with D possibly matching TRBD1 (5 bases). This CDR3 region has 15 residues. From germline, CDR1 is SNHLY and CDR2 FYNNEI. The ends were cut back, 4 bases at V and 4 bases at J, with 13 bases in the middle. The CDR3 region is CASSGQGPGTGELFF. Written as DNA, the CDR3 is TGTGCCAGCAGTGGCCAGGGTCCCGGCACCGGGGAGCTGTTTTTT.

The rearrangement links TRBV6-5 to TRBJ2-2; D remains unclear. Germline V CDR1 and CDR2: MNHEY, SVGAGI. The ends were cut back, 6 bases at V and 6 bases at J, with 8 bases in the middle. CDR3 length equals 12 residues. Here the CDR3 reads CASRRLSGELFF. The DNA of the CDR3 is TGTGCCAGCAGACGGCTTTCCGGGGAGCTGTTTTTT.

The chain recombines TRBV28 with TRBJ1-2; no clear D. Per germline, CDR1 MDHEN and CDR2 SYDVKM. The CDR3 totals 14 residues. Deletions cut 5 bases from V and 0 bases from J, with 10 bases between. CDR3 DNA: TGTGCCAGCAGTACCTCCGGGACTAACTATGGCTACACCTTC. It codes for CASSTSGTNYGYTF.

V and J are TRBV5-1 and TRBJ1-2; TRBD1 matches 9 bases. The trim removed 2 bases at V and 6 bases at J, leaving 8 bases unmatched. CDR3 length equals 15 residues. Germline V CDR1 and CDR2: SGHRS, YFSETQ. CDR3 in DNA: TGCGCCAGCAGCTTCCGACAGGGGGGCGACGATGGCTACACCTTC. Encoded protein: CASSFRQGGDDGYTF.

J is TRBJ2-1 and V is TRBV14; D perhaps matches TRBD2 (7 bases). This CDR3 contains 16 residues. V gave up 4 bases and J gave up 8 bases, with 21 bases separating them. Per germline, CDR1 SGHDN and CDR2 FVKESK. CDR3 nucleotides: TGTGCCAGCAGCCTCGTCGGGGGGCCTCTGCTCTATGAGCAGTTCTTC. Translating gives CASSLVGGPLLYEQFF.

The rearrangement uses TRBV24-1 and TRBJ2-2; 9 bases match TRBD1. V shed 5 bases and J 2 bases; nucleotides not matched to a gene: 11. The CDR3 has 18 amino acids. Germline V gene data show CDR1 as KGHDR and CDR2 as SFDVKD. The CDR3 DNA is TGTGCCACCAGTGGTAAAATGGGACAGGGCCTAAACACCGGGGAGCTGTTTTTT. Translation gives CATSGKMGQGLNTGELFF.

J is TRBJ2-3 and V is TRBV10-2; 7 bases align to TRBD2. Per germline, CDR1 WSHSY and CDR2 SAAADI. There are 16 residues in the CDR3. Trimming removed 6 bases from V and 2 bases from J; junction bases left unmatched: 11. This CDR3 reads CASRSTERGNTDTQYF. The CDR3 coding sequence is TGCGCCAGCAGAAGTACGGAGCGGGGAAACACAGATACGCAGTATTTT.

The chain couples TRBV9 to TRBJ2-2; D is unresolved. V was pared by 1 base and J by 3 bases, with 13 bases between. Germline V lookup: CDR1 SGDLS, CDR2 YYNGEE. The CDR3 consists of 16 residues. The DNA of the CDR3 is TGTGCCAGCAGCGTATTTAGCAGTACGGACACCGGGGAGCTGTTTTTT. Translation gives CASSVFSSTDTGELFF. Supplemented by reference TRBV9 and TRBJ2-2, the full variable domain reads DSGVTQTPKHLITATGQRVTLRCSPRSGDLSVYWYQQSLDQGLQFLIQYYNGEERAKGNILERFSAQQFPDLHSELNLSSLELGDSALYFCASSVFSSTDTGELFFGEGSRLTVL.

J is TRBJ1-3 and V is TRBV6-6, with D perhaps TRBD1 (5 bases). CDR1 MNHNY and CDR2 SVGAGI come from the germline V gene (reference sequence). This CDR3 has 15 residues. With 8 bases removed from V and 0 bases from J, the gap between germline ends came to 14 bases. The CDR3 here is CASSSRQPSGNTIYF. In DNA form, the CDR3 reads TGTGCCAGCTCAAGCAGACAGCCCTCTGGAAACACCATATATTTT.

This clone was detected only once. The chain joins TRBV29-1 to TRBJ1-3, with D possibly TRBD1 on 5 matching bases. Trimming removed 3 bases from V and 6 bases from J, with 9 bases in between. Germline CDR1 and CDR2: SQVTM and ANQGSEA. This CDR3 comprises 12 residues. In DNA form, the CDR3 reads TGCAGCGTTGACCCGGGGGAAAACACCATATATTTT. Translated, it gives CSVDPGENTIYF. The full variable domain, with the rest looked up from reference TRBV29-1 and TRBJ1-3, is SAVISQKPSRDICQRGTSLTIQCQVDSQVTMMFWYRQQPGQSLTLIATANQGSEATYESGFVIDKFPISRPNLTFSTLTVSNMSPEDSSIYLCSVDPGENTIYFGEGSWLTVV.

The V call is TRBV15, the J call TRBJ2-3; D is perhaps TRBD2 (7 bases). The V end lost 1 base, the J end lost 4 bases, and 9 bases lay between the germline ends. The CDR3 has 14 residues. Per the germline V gene, CDR1 is LNHNV and CDR2 is YYDKDF (reference sequence). DNA for the CDR3: TGTGCCACCAGCAGAGGGGGGGGGCCAGATACGCAGTATTTT. Amino acids: CATSRGGGPDTQYF. Together with reference TRBV15 and TRBJ2-3, the CDR3 gives the full variable domain: DAMVIQNPRYQVTQFGKPVTLSCSQTLNHNVMYWYQQKSSQAPKLLFHYYDKDFNNEADTPDNFQSRRPNTSFCFLDIRSPGLGDTAMYLCATSRGGGPDTQYFGPGTRLTVL.

CDR3 sequence reads: CAWSVGQETQYF. The CDR3 nucleotides are TGTGCCTGGAGTGTAGGACAAGAGACCCAGTACTTC. The V and J genes are TRBV30 and TRBJ2-5; no clear D. V lost 0 bases and J lost 2, with 4 bases in between. The CDR3 length is 12 residues. In germline, CDR1 is GTSNPN, CDR2 SVGIG (reference sequence).